Listed here are 23 T cell receptor beta chains from one sample, sequenced in a study of shared clonotypes between healthy human individuals (dated by TCRdb to 2020 to 2021). Library generation was performed with the immunoSEQ multiplex PCR assay. As stored in TCRdb, this immuneACCESS dataset retains in-frame rearrangements with V and J assigned. A fraction of the clones does not appear; measured against another copy, unresolved V genes explain less than half of the discrepancy, and the remainder lacks a known reason. A total of roughly 100,000 clones appear in this sample, 65% to 75% of them only once. Around 26% of the sample is held by the ten biggest clonotypes. The sequencing sample was made of memory CD8+ T cells sorted from blood. Reading the label with the study, this specimen's cell subset or site is: CD45RO+ cells pooled with CCR7-negative TemRA cells. All receptors come from a woman aged 25 to 39 in good health.

This chain connects TRBV30 to TRBJ2-5; 15 nucleotides line up with TRBD2. The CDR3 runs to 17 residues. J gave up 3 bases and V 1 base, and 6 bases lay outside the gene matches. Germline CDR1 reads GTSNPN; CDR2 reads SVGIG (reference sequence). CDR3 sequence reads: CAWSGGLAGGGEETQYF. For the CDR3, the DNA is TGTGCCTGGAGTGGGGGACTAGCGGGAGGAGGTGAAGAGACCCAGTACTTC. Full variable domain (missing parts from reference TRBV30 and TRBJ2-5): SQTIHQWPATLVQPVGSPLSLECTVEGTSNPNLYWYRQAAGRGLQLLFYSVGIGQISSEVPQNLSASRPQDRQFILSSKKLLLSDSGFYLCAWSGGLAGGGEETQYFGPGTRLLVL.

V gene TRBV7-6 combines with J gene TRBJ1-1; D is ambiguous. Germline CDR1 SGHVS, CDR2 FNYEAQ. V was clipped by 0 bases and J by 2 bases, with 4 bases between them. This CDR3 contains 13 residues. CDR3 sequence (DNA): TGTGCCAGCAGCTTAGCTTATAACACTGAAGCTTTCTTT. Its translation: CASSLAYNTEAFF.

This clone has a handful of counts. The gene calls are TRBV19 and TRBJ2-4; 7 nucleotides match TRBD2. This CDR3 has 13 residues. Germline CDR1 and CDR2: LNHDA and SQIVND (reference sequence). Losses at the gene ends were 6 bases for V and 8 bases for J; bases not matched to a gene: 7. The CDR3 DNA follows: TGTGCCAGTAGCATGGGGGGGACCGACATTCAGTACTTC. Its translation: CASSMGGTDIQYF.

CDR3 in amino acids: CASSLGLAGYEQYF. The DNA for the CDR3 is TGTGCCAGCAGTTTAGGCCTCGCCGGTTACGAGCAGTACTTC. The gene calls are TRBV27 and TRBJ2-7; D is unresolved. The CDR3 is 14 amino acids. CDR1 MNHEY and CDR2 SMNVEV come from the germline V gene (reference sequence). The V gene lost 2 bases and the J gene lost 4 bases, with 12 bases spanning the gap.

A few counts support this clone. The V call is TRBV29-1, the J call TRBJ2-7; 7 bases fit TRBD1. V was clipped by 1 base and J by 0 bases; unmatched bases: 0. The CDR3 is 13 residues long. Per germline, CDR1 SQVTM and CDR2 ANQGSEA. CDR3 DNA: TGCAGCGTTGAAGGGGACAGCTCCTACGAGCAGTACTTC. Protein: CSVEGDSSYEQYF.

The J gene is TRBJ2-7, the V gene TRBV14; unclear D gene. V was pared by 3 bases and J by 3 bases, with 15 bases between. The CDR3 runs 15 residues. Looked up from germline, CDR1 is SGHDN and CDR2 is FVKESK. The CDR3 region has the DNA TGTGCCAGCAGCCACGACAACAGTGGATTCTACGAGCAGTACTTC. This codes for CASSHDNSGFYEQYF.

J is TRBJ2-7 and V is TRBV19; D gene uncertain. Trimming pared 5 bases from V and 6 bases from J, leaving 14 bases between. The CDR3 sequence is 13 residues long. The V gene's germline CDR1 is LNHDA and CDR2 SQIVND (reference sequence). The CDR3 region has the DNA TGTGCCAGTAGTCTTGGCCACGCCACCGAGCAGTACTTC. This encodes CASSLGHATEQYF.

The rearrangement joins TRBV27 to TRBJ1-1, with 7 positions matching TRBD1. The V gene's germline CDR1 is MNHEY and CDR2 SMNVEV (reference sequence). The junction had 7 bases not matched to a gene; V was cut back by 5 bases and J by 4 bases. CDR3 size: 14 residues. CDR3 sequence (DNA): TGTGCCAGCAGTATCAACAGGGGTGGCACTGAAGCTTTCTTT. Translated, it gives CASSINRGGTEAFF.

The chain is built from TRBV19 and TRBJ1-2; TRBD1 is a possible D gene (5 bases). V lost 4 bases and J 4 bases, leaving 10 bases between the germline ends. The length of the CDR3 is 13 residues. Germline loops: CDR1 LNHDA, CDR2 SQIVND (reference sequence). Here the CDR3 reads CASSTWGGYGYTF. The CDR3 nucleotides are TGTGCCAGTAGTACCTGGGGGGGCTATGGCTACACCTTC.

The chain joins TRBV28 to TRBJ2-7, with 7 bases aligning to TRBD2. This CDR3 has 15 amino acids. CDR1 MDHEN and CDR2 SYDVKM come from the germline V gene. The junction had 11 bases not matched to a gene; V was cut back by 6 bases and J by 3 bases. CDR3 region: CASRLFFRGSYEQYF. The CDR3 DNA sequence: TGTGCCAGCAGACTATTTTTTCGCGGGAGCTACGAGCAGTACTTC.

This clone was detected only a few times. The genes are TRBV28 and TRBJ2-7; the D is unclear. Between the trimmed V and J ends, which lost 7 bases and 1 base, there was a span of 14 bases. Germline CDR1 reads MDHEN; CDR2 reads SYDVKM. The CDR3 contains 14 residues. The CDR3, as DNA: TGTGCCAGCATGAAAACCGGTAGTTCCTACGAGCAGTACTTC. It yields the protein CASMKTGSSYEQYF.

The chain links TRBV4-1 to TRBJ1-2, with D uncertain. The CDR3 contains 14 residues. Germline CDR1 is MGHRA and CDR2 is YSYEKL. Trimming took off 1 base at V and 4 bases at J, with 10 bases between the two ends. CDR3 in amino acids: CASSQVASFYGYTF. CDR3 coding DNA: TGCGCCAGCAGCCAAGTCGCCAGCTTCTATGGCTACACCTTC.

The V call is TRBV4-2, the J call TRBJ2-3; the match to TRBD1 covers 11 bases. The germline V gene encodes CDR1 LGHNA and CDR2 YNFKEQ. The CDR3 runs to 16 residues. V shed 0 bases and J 4 bases; nucleotides not matched to a gene: 3. The CDR3 sequence is CASSQDPGQGADTQYF. The CDR3 bases are TGTGCCAGCAGCCAAGATCCGGGACAGGGGGCAGATACGCAGTATTTT.

This clone was counted only a few times. The chain employs TRBV7-9 and TRBJ2-7; D remains ambiguous. This CDR3 contains 15 residues. V was pared by 1 base and J by 7 bases, with 17 bases between. In germline, CDR1 is SEHNR, CDR2 FQNEAQ (reference sequence). The CDR3: CASSLVGVRPDEQYF. The DNA for the CDR3 is TGTGCCAGCAGCTTAGTTGGGGTACGCCCGGATGAGCAGTACTTC.

This clone was seen a handful of times. The V call is TRBV6-5, the J call TRBJ2-1; 8 bases fit TRBD2. With V trimmed by 5 bases and J by 7 bases, 4 bases remained unmatched. In germline, CDR1 is MNHEY, CDR2 SVGAGI. This CDR3 is built from 13 residues. The CDR3: CASSNPSGNEQFF. The DNA of the CDR3 is TGTGCCAGCAGTAACCCTAGCGGGAATGAGCAGTTCTTC.

This rearrangement joins TRBV5-1 to TRBJ1-2, with D perhaps matching TRBD1 (6 bases). CDR1 is SGHRS and CDR2 is YFSETQ in the germline V gene. The ends were cut back, 4 bases at V and 0 bases at J, with 19 bases in the middle. CDR3 size: 17 residues. DNA for the CDR3: TGCGCCAGCAGCCCCTACCGTGCCGGGACAACTAACTATGGCTACACCTTC. This gives the protein CASSPYRAGTTNYGYTF.

This chain links TRBV4-1 with TRBJ2-7; D gene unclear. Per the germline V gene, CDR1 is MGHRA and CDR2 is YSYEKL. Trimming cost V 4 bases and J 6 bases, with 13 bases left between them. The CDR3 extends over 13 amino acids. The CDR3 loop reads CASSPQAYLEQYF. The DNA for the CDR3 is TGCGCCAGCAGCCCCCAAGCGTACCTCGAGCAGTACTTC.

J is TRBJ2-7 and V is TRBV29-1; 10 positions match TRBD1. The germline V gene has CDR1 SQVTM and CDR2 ANQGSEA. CDR3 length: 13 residues. V trimming: 3 bases; J trimming: 7 bases; junction bases outside the gene matches: 6. CDR3 bases: TGCAGCGTTGAGTTCGGGACAGGGGTAGAGCAGTACTTC. Protein: CSVEFGTGVEQYF.

The V and J genes are TRBV13 and TRBJ1-2; 7 nucleotides match TRBD1. The CDR3 consists of 13 residues. With 9 bases clipped from V and 4 bases from J, the junction kept 8 bases outside the gene matches. From germline, CDR1 is PRHDT and CDR2 FYEKMQ (reference sequence). CDR3 in DNA: TGTGCCAGTCGGGGGACAGAGCTCTATGGCTACACCTTC. Its translation: CASRGTELYGYTF.

The gene calls are TRBV28 and TRBJ2-1; 11 bases are shared with TRBD2. The V gene's germline CDR1 is MDHEN and CDR2 SYDVKM. After removal of 3 bases from V and 7 bases from J, the junction contained 8 bases not matched to a gene. CDR3 length: 16 amino acids. CDR3 residues: CASSFLLAGVKNEQFF. CDR3 coding DNA: TGTGCCAGCAGTTTCCTACTAGCGGGAGTAAAGAATGAGCAGTTCTTC.

The rearrangement uses TRBV9 and TRBJ2-7; TRBD2 matches 13 bases. CDR3 size: 15 residues. The J segment lost 2 bases and the V segment lost 3 bases, leaving 2 bases of the junction unmatched. Germline CDR1 SGDLS, CDR2 YYNGEE. The CDR3 sequence is CASSGGLAGAYEQYF. The CDR3 nucleotides read TGTGCCAGCAGCGGCGGACTAGCGGGAGCCTACGAGCAGTACTTC.

The rearrangement links TRBV28 to TRBJ2-7; tentative D call: TRBD2 (5 bases). Per germline, CDR1 MDHEN and CDR2 SYDVKM. V was shortened by 3 bases and J by 3 bases, with 15 bases between the two germline ends. There are 15 residues in the CDR3. For the CDR3, the DNA is TGTGCCAGCAGTTTTATTCCCGGGGATAGCTACGAGCAGTACTTC. Protein: CASSFIPGDSYEQYF. The full variable domain, in which reference TRBV28 and TRBJ2-7 provide the parts outside the CDR3, is DVKVTQSSRYLVKRTGEKVFLECVQDMDHENMFWYRQDPGLGLRLIYFSYDVKMKEKGDIPEGYSVSREKKERFSLILESASTNQTSMYLCASSFIPGDSYEQYFGPGTRLTVT.

The CDR3 loop reads CASSLAGGDTQYF. DNA of the CDR3: TGCGCCAGCAGCTTGGCCGGGGGGGATACGCAGTATTTT. The chain links TRBV5-1 to TRBJ2-3, with TRBD2 identical over 7 bases. Germline V gene sequence: CDR1 SGHRS, CDR2 YFSETQ. The CDR3 spans 13 residues. With V trimmed by 0 bases and J by 6 bases, 1 base remained unmatched. The full variable domain, completed using reference TRBV5-1 and TRBJ2-3, is KAGVTQTPRYLIKTRGQQVTLSCSPISGHRSVSWYQQTPGQGLQFLFEYFSETQRNKGNFPGRFSGRQFSNSRSEMNVSTLELGDSALYLCASSLAGGDTQYFGPGTRLTVL.